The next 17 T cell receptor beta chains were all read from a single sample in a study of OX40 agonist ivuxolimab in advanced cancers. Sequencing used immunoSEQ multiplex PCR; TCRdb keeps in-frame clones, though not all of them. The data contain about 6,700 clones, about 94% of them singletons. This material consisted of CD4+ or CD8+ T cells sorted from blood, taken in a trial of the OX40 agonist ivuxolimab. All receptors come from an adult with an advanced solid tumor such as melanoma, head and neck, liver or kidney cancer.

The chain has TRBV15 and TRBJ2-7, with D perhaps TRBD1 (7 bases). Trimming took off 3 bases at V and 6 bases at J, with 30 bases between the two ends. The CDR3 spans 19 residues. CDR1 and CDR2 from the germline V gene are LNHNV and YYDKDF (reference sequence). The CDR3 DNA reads TGTGCCACCAGCAGCAGGGGGGCAGGATTTTGGGGGCGGACCGGCGAGCAGTACTTC. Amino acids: CATSSRGAGFWGRTGEQYF.

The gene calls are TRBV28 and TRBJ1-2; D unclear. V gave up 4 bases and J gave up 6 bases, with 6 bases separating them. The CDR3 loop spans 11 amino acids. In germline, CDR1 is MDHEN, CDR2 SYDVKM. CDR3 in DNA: TGTGCCAGCAGTTCGCCCCATGGCTACACCTTC. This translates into CASSSPHGYTF.

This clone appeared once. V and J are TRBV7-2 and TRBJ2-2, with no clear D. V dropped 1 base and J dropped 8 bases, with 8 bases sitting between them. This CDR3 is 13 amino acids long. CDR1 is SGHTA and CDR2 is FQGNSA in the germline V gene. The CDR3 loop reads CASSLVRGGELFF. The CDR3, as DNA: TGTGCCAGCAGCTTAGTGAGAGGAGGGGAGCTGTTTTTT. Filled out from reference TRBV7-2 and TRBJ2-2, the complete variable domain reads GAGVSQSPSNKVTEKGKDVELRCDPISGHTALYWYRQSLGQGLEFLIYFQGNSAPDKSGLPSDRFSAERTGGSVSTLTIQRTQQEDSAVYLCASSLVRGGELFFGEGSRLTVL.

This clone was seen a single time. This chain's CDR3 is CASSQEWGGRRYTF. CDR3 nucleotide sequence: TGCGCCAGCAGCCAAGAATGGGGGGGCCGCCGCTACACCTTC. The rearrangement links TRBV4-1 to TRBJ1-2; D is possibly TRBD1 (6 bases). The V end lost 0 bases, the J end lost 9 bases, and 14 bases lay between the germline ends. CDR3 length: 14 residues. CDR1 and CDR2 from the germline V gene are MGHRA and YSYEKL.

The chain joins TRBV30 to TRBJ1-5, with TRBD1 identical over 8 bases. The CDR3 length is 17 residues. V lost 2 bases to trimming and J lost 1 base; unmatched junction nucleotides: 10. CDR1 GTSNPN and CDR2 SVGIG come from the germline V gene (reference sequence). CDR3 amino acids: CAWSSAGGVISNQPQHF. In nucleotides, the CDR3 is TGTGCCTGGAGTTCGGCAGGGGGCGTGATAAGCAATCAGCCCCAGCATTTT.

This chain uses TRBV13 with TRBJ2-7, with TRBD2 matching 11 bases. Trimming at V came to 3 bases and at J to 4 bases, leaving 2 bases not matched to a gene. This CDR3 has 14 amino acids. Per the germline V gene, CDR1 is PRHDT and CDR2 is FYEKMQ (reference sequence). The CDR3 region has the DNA TGTGCCAGCAGCTTTACTAGCGGGAGTTACGAGCAGTACTTC. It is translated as CASSFTSGSYEQYF.

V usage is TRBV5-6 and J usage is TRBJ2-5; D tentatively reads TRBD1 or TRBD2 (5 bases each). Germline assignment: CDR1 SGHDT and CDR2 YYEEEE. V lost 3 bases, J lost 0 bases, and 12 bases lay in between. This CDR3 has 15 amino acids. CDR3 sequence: CASSYTRGDQETQYF. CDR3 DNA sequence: TGTGCCAGCAGCTACACCCGAGGGGACCAAGAGACCCAGTACTTC.

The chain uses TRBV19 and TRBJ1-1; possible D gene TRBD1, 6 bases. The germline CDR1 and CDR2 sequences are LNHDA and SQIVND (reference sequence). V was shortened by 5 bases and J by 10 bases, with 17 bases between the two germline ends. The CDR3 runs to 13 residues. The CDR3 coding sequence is TGTGCCAGTAGTCACCAGACAGGCAGCGGAGCTTTCTTT. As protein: CASSHQTGSGAFF. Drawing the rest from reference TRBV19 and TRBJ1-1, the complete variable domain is DGGITQSPKYLFRKEGQNVTLSCEQNLNHDAMYWYRQDPGQGLRLIYYSQIVNDFQKGDIAEGYSVSREKKESFPLTVTSAQKNPTAFYLCASSHQTGSGAFFGQGTRLTVV.

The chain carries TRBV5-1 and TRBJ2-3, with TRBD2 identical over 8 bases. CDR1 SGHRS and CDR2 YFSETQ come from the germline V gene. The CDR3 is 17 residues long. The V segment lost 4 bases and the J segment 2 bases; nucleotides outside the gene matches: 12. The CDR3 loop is CASSLGGVAGYTDTQYF. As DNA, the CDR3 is TGCGCCAGCAGCCTCGGGGGCGTAGCGGGATACACAGATACGCAGTATTTT.

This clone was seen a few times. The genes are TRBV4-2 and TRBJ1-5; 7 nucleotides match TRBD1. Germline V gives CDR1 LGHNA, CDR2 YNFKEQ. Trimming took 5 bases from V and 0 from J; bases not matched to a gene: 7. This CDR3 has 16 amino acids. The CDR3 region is CASSETGTDSNQPQHF. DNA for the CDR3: TGTGCCAGCAGCGAAACCGGGACAGATAGCAATCAGCCCCAGCATTTT.

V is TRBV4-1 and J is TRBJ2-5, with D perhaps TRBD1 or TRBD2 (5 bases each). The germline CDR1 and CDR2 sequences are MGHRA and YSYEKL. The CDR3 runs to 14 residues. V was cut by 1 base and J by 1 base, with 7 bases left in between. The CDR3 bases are TGCGCCAGCAGCCAAGGGGGGTTCCAAGAGACCCAGTACTTC. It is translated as CASSQGGFQETQYF.

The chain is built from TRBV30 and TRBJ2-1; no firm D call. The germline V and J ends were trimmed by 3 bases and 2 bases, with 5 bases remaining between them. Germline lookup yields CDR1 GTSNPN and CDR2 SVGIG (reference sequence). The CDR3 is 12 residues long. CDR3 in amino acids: CAWSDTYNEQFF. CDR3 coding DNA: TGTGCCTGGAGCGACACCTACAATGAGCAGTTCTTC.

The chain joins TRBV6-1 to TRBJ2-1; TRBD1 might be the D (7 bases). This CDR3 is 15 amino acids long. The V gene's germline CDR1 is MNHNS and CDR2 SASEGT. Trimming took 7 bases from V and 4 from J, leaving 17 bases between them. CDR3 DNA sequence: TGTGCCAGCACCCTGGGCGGGACAGAGTACAATGAGCAGTTCTTC. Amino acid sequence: CASTLGGTEYNEQFF.

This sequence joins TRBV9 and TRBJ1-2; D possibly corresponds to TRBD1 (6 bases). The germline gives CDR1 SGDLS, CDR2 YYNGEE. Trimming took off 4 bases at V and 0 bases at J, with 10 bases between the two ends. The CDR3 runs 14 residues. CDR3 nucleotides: TGTGCCAGCAGCCCCAGGGGAGCTAACTATGGCTACACCTTC. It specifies CASSPRGANYGYTF. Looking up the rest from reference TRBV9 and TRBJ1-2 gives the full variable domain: DSGVTQTPKHLITATGQRVTLRCSPRSGDLSVYWYQQSLDQGLQFLIQYYNGEERAKGNILERFSAQQFPDLHSELNLSSLELGDSALYFCASSPRGANYGYTFGSGTRLTVV.

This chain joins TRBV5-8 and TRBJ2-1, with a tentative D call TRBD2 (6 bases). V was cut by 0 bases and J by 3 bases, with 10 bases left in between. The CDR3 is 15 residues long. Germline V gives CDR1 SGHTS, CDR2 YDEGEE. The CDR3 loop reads CASSLVLAFYNEQFF. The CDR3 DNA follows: TGTGCCAGCAGCTTGGTACTAGCCTTCTACAATGAGCAGTTCTTC.

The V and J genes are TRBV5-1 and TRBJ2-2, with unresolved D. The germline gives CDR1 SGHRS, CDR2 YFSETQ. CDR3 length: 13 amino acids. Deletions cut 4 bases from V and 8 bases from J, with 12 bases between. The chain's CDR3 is CASSLGTRGELFF. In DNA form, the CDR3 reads TGCGCCAGCAGCCTGGGTACAAGGGGGGAGCTGTTTTTT.

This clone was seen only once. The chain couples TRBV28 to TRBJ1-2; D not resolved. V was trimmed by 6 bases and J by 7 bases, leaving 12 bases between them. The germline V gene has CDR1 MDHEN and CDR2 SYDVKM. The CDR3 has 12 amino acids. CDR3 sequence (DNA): TGTGCCAGCAGGGGGTTAATAGGTGGCTACACCTTC. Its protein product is CASRGLIGGYTF.